Sequencing of this TCR beta chain was carried out in a study of T cells in Graves' hyperthyroidism and ophthalmopathy. The study, taken as a whole, reports: Most expanded thyroid clonotypes above 0.001 recurred in blood.

The TCR beta CDR3 regions underwent amplification using RNA transcripts as the source. The study used the HTBI primer set for a first-round RT-PCR of the TCR CDR3. TCRdb ran MiXCR on the multiplex PCR reads and lists one entry per CDR3 protein. This sample yields around 340,000 distinct CDR3 sequences, of which approximately 13% are seen a single time; approximately 25% belongs to the top ten. Exclusions: uncontrolled infection, other autoimmune disease, pregnancy, lactation. Thyroid ultrasound and orbital computed tomography, with clinical symptoms and serum thyroxine and TRAb, informed diagnoses. This clonotype was counted only a few times. What it binds is unknown. The V end was cut by 5 bases, the J end by 3 bases, with 11 bases between. The V gene's germline CDR1 is SEHNR and CDR2 FQNEAQ (reference sequence). The CDR3 contains 14 residues.

What was sequenced was blood. The clonotype originates from a woman in her thirties with Graves' hyperthyroidism. This chain links TRBV7-9 with TRBJ1-5; possibly TRBD1 for D (5 bases). The CDR3 DNA sequence: TGTGCCAGCAGCCCGCTGGGGGACAATCAGCCCCAGCATTTT. Translation gives CASSPLGDNQPQHF.